The T cell receptor beta chain under discussion was sequenced for a study of blood T cell repertoires in COVID-19. As for the study in general: COVID-19 samples, acute and convalescent, were from the United States, Italy and Spain.

This clone turned up a few times. CDR1 is SGDLS and CDR2 is YYNGEE in the germline V gene. This CDR3 has 19 residues. J lost 4 bases, V lost 4 bases, and 14 bases had no gene match. Authors' analysis steps: From reference gene primer amplification, estimates of nucleated cell counts were derived. The method was immunoSEQ multiplex PCR; TCRdb's version includes in-frame clones alone and lacks a portion of them. The V and J calls and clone size are taken from that table; D and trimming were inferred from the DNA. The sample has roughly 300,000 clones; 70% to 90% are singletons. The J gene is TRBJ2-3, the V gene TRBV9, with 14 bases aligning to TRBD2. This clonotype originated in a middle-aged woman with acute COVID-19. The sequenced sample was PBMCs or T cells enriched from blood (not recorded which). This CDR3 reads CASSPRTLTSGGVADTQYF. CDR3 sequence (DNA): TGTGCCAGCAGCCCCCGGACCTTGACTAGCGGGGGGGTCGCAGATACGCAGTATTTT.